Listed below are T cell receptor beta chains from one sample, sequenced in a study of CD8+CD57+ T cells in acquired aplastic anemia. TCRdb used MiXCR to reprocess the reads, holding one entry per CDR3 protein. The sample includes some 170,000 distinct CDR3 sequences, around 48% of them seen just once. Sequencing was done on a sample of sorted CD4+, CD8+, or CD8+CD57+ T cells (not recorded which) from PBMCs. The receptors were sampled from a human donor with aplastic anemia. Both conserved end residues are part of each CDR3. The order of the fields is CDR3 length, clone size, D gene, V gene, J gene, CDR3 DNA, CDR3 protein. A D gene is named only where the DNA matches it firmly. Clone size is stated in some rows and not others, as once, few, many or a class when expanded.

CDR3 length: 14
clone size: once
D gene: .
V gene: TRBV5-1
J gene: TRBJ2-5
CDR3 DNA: TGCGCCAGCACCCCGTCACCCGGAAAAGAGACCCAGTACTTC
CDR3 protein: CASTPSPGKETQYF

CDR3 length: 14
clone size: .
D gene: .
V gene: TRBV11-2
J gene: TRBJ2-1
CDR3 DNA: TGTGCCAGCAGCCCCCTCGTGACGGACAATGAGCAGTTCTTC
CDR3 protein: CASSPLVTDNEQFF

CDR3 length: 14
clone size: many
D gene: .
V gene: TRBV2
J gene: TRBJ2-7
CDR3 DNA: TGTGCCAGCAGTGAAGCGGGACGGGGGTACGAGCAGTACTTC
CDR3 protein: CASSEAGRGYEQYF

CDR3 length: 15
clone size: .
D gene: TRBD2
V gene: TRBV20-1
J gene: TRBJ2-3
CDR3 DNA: TGCAGTGTTCTCTCCCGGATAGCGGGGCCAGATACGCAGTATTTT
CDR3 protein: CSVLSRIAGPDTQYF

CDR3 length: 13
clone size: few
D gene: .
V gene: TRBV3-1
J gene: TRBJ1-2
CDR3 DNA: TGTGCCAGCAGCCAAGGGGGGTCCTATGGCTACACCTTC
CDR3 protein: CASSQGGSYGYTF

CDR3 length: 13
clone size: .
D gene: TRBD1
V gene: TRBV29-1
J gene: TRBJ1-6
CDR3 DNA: TGCAGCGTCGCCGAGACAGGGGGCTCACCCCTCCACTTT
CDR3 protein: CSVAETGGSPLHF

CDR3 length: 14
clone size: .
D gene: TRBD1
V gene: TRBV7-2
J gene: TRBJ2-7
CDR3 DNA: TGTGCCAGCAGCTTAACAGGGGGTGACTACGAGCAGTACTTC
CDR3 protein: CASSLTGGDYEQYF

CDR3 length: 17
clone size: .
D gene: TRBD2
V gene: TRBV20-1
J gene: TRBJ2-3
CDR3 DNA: TGCAGTGCCGAAGGTCCGGGACTAGCGGGGGGCACAGATACGCAGTATTTT
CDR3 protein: CSAEGPGLAGGTDTQYF

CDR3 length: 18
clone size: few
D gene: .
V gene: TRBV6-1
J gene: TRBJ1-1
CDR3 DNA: TGTGCCAGCAGTGAAGCGAGCCTCTTCGGGGATTTGGTGACTGAAGCTTTCTTT
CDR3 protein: CASSEASLFGDLVTEAFF

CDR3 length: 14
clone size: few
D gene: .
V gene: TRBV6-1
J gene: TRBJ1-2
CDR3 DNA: TGTGCCAGCAGAAAGGACGGGAATAACTATGGCTACACCTTC
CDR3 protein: CASRKDGNNYGYTF

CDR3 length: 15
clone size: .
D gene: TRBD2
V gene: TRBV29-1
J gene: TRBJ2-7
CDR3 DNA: TGCAGCGTTGAAGTAGCTAGCGGGTTCGCGTGGGAGCAGTACTTC
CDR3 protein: CSVEVASGFAWEQYF

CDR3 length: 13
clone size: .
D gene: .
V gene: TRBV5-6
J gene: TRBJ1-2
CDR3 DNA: TGTGCCAGCAGCTTGAAGCCTAACTATGGCTACACCTTC
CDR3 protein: CASSLKPNYGYTF

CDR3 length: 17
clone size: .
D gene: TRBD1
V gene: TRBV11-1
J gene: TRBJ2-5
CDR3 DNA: TGTGCCAGCAGCACAACCCGGACAGGCCAGGACAGGGAGACCCAGTACTTC
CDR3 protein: CASSTTRTGQDRETQYF

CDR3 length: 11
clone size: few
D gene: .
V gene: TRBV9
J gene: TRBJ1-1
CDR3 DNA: TGTGCCAGCAGCGATTCGACCCAAGCTTTCTTT
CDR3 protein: CASSDSTQAFF

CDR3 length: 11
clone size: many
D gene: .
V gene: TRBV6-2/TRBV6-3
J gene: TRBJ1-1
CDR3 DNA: TGTGCCAGCAACCATGGGACTGAAGCTTTCTTT
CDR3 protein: CASNHGTEAFF

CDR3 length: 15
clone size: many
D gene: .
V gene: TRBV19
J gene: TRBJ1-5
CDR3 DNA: TGTGCCAGTAGTATTGACAACCAGAGCAATCAGCCCCAGCATTTT
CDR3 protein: CASSIDNQSNQPQHF

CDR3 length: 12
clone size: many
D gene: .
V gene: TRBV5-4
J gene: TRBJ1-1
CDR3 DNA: TGTGCCAGCAGCTGGGACGCCGGGGGGGCTTTCTTT
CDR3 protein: CASSWDAGGAFF

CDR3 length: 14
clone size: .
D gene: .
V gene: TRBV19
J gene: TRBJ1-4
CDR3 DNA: TGTGCCAGTAGTGCTATTGACAGGAAGGAAAAACTGTTTTTT
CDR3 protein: CASSAIDRKEKLFF

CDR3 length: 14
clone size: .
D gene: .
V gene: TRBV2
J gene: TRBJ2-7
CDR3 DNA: TGTGCCAGCCGGGGAGTTCAGGGGGGCGGCGAGCAGTACTTC
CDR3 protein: CASRGVQGGGEQYF

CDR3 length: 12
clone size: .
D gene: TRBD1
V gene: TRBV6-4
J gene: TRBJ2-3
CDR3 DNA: TGTGCCAGCGGGACAGGGGTAGATACGCAGTATTTT
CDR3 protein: CASGTGVDTQYF

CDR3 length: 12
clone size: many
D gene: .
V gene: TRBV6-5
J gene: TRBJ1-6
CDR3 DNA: TGTGCCAGCATGGGGTATAATTCACCCCTCCACTTT
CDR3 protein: CASMGYNSPLHF

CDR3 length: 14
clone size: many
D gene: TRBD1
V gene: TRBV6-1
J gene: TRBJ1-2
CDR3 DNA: TGTGCCAGCACTCGGGACAGCAAGTACTATGGCTACACCTTC
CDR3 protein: CASTRDSKYYGYTF

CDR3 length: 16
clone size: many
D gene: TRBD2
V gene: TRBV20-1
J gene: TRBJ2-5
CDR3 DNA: TGCAGTGCTAGAGATCTGGGTAGCGGGGACCAAGAGACCCAGTACTTC
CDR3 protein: CSARDLGSGDQETQYF

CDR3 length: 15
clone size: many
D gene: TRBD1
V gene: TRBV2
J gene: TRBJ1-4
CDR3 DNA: TGTGCCAGCAGAGGACAGGGAGGATTTAATGAAAAACTGTTTTTT
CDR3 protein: CASRGQGGFNEKLFF

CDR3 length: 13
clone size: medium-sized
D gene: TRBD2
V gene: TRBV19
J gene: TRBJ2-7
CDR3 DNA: TGTGGGACTAGCGGGGGGCGGGCCGGCGAGCAGTACTTC
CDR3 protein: CGTSGGRAGEQYF

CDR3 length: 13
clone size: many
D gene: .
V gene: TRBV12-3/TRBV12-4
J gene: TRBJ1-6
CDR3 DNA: TGTGCCAGCAGTTACACAGAAAATTCACCCCTCCACTTT
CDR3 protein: CASSYTENSPLHF

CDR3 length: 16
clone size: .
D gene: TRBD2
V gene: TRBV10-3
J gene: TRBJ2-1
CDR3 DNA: TGTGCCATCAATGAGGGAACTAGCGGGAATAGGGATGAGCAGTTCTTC
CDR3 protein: CAINEGTSGNRDEQFF